The 31 T cell receptor beta chains below were found in one sample sequenced in a study of cytomegalovirus exposure and HLA in healthy donors. Clones were read by immunoSEQ multiplex PCR, and TCRdb kept only the in-frame ones, dropping some. The data hold some 320,000 clones, with around 90% observed a single time. The material sequenced was PBMCs. These receptors originate from a woman in her twenties or thirties in good health and CMV-seropositive.

The V gene is TRBV19, the J gene TRBJ1-4, with D possibly matching TRBD1 (6 bases). This CDR3 has 14 residues. CDR1 is LNHDA and CDR2 is SQIVND in the germline V gene (reference sequence). Trimming took 9 bases from V and 6 from J, leaving 17 bases between them. In DNA form, the CDR3 reads TGTGCCAGCAACCCCAGGGGAAGGGATGAAAAACTGTTTTTT. Amino acids: CASNPRGRDEKLFF. The entire variable domain, with the rest obtained from reference TRBV19 and TRBJ1-4, is as follows: DGGITQSPKYLFRKEGQNVTLSCEQNLNHDAMYWYRQDPGQGLRLIYYSQIVNDFQKGDIAEGYSVSREKKESFPLTVTSAQKNPTAFYLCASNPRGRDEKLFFGSGTQLSVL.

This rearrangement joins TRBV7-9 to TRBJ1-6, with 9 nucleotides matching TRBD1. V was clipped by 3 bases and J by 11 bases; unmatched bases: 8. The CDR3 length is 15 residues. Germline lookup yields CDR1 SEHNR and CDR2 FQNEAQ (reference sequence). For the CDR3, the DNA is TGTGCCAGCAGCTTCCCGGGACAGGGTGGGACACCCCTCCACTTT. Its translation is CASSFPGQGGTPLHF.

The V and J genes are TRBV7-9 and TRBJ1-1; D remains unclear. The V and J ends lost 4 bases and 4 bases respectively, with 7 bases between them. This CDR3 comprises 12 residues. CDR1 is SEHNR, CDR2 FQNEAQ, per germline (reference sequence). The CDR3 DNA sequence: TGTGCCAGCAGCTCCCCGGGCACTGAAGCTTTCTTT. Residues: CASSSPGTEAFF.

This chain uses TRBV4-1 with TRBJ2-3, with no clear D. The CDR3 length is 15 residues. Trimming took 0 bases from V and 2 from J, leaving 9 bases between them. From germline, CDR1 is MGHRA and CDR2 YSYEKL. CDR3 DNA sequence: TGCGCCAGCAGCCAAGATCGGCCTACCACAGATACGCAGTATTTT. Translating gives CASSQDRPTTDTQYF.

This rearrangement joins TRBV4-2 to TRBJ1-4; TRBD1 agrees at 7 bases. Trimming removed 0 bases from V and 3 bases from J; junction bases left unmatched: 1. This CDR3 region has 15 residues. The germline CDR1 and CDR2 sequences are LGHNA and YNFKEQ. This CDR3 is CASSQDTGANEKLFF. CDR3 coding DNA: TGTGCCAGCAGCCAAGATACAGGGGCTAATGAAAAACTGTTTTTT.

The chain couples TRBV4-3 to TRBJ1-1; no definite D call. Germline V lookup: CDR1 LGHNA, CDR2 YSLEER. This CDR3 spans 14 amino acids. Deletions cut 0 bases from V and 5 bases from J, with 10 bases between. For the CDR3, the DNA is TGCGCCAGCAGCCAAGATCACCGGGAAACTGAAGCTTTCTTT. It specifies CASSQDHRETEAFF.

This clone occurred a few times. As DNA, the CDR3 is TGTGCCAGCAGTAAGACAGGGGTCAGGGAGCAGTACTTC. This gives the protein CASSKTGVREQYF. This chain uses TRBV27 with TRBJ2-7; TRBD1 aligns across 8 bases. The CDR3 length is 13 residues. Germline CDR1 MNHEY, CDR2 SMNVEV (reference sequence). V lost 5 bases and J lost 7; bases outside the gene matches: 7.

This chain connects TRBV28 to TRBJ2-7; D unclear. CDR3 size: 11 residues. V lost 8 bases, J lost 4 bases, and 9 bases lay in between. Per germline, CDR1 MDHEN and CDR2 SYDVKM. CDR3 sequence reads: CASGDKYEQYF. DNA of the CDR3: TGTGCCAGCGGAGACAAGTACGAGCAGTACTTC.

The chain is built from TRBV29-1 and TRBJ2-7; D could derive from TRBD1 or TRBD2 (6 bases each). From germline, CDR1 is SQVTM and CDR2 ANQGSEA. The CDR3 covers 10 residues. V was pared by 7 bases and J by 6 bases, with 10 bases between. This CDR3 is CSAGGPEQYF. CDR3 nucleotides: TGCAGCGCTGGGGGGCCCGAGCAGTACTTC.

The chain couples TRBV7-8 to TRBJ1-2; D not certain. The germline V gene has CDR1 SGHVS and CDR2 FQNEAQ. V was cut by 0 bases and J by 8 bases, with 10 bases left in between. This CDR3 has 13 residues. DNA for the CDR3: TGTGCCAGCAGCTTAGCGAGGGAGAGGGGCTACACCTTC. Encoded protein: CASSLARERGYTF.

This clone occurred once. V usage is TRBV5-1 and J usage is TRBJ2-7; possibly TRBD1 for D (6 bases). Trimming left V 2 bases short and J 1 base short, with 10 bases between. The CDR3 runs to 14 residues. The germline V gene encodes CDR1 SGHRS and CDR2 YFSETQ. CDR3 region: CASSFTTGSYEQYF. For the CDR3, the DNA is TGCGCCAGCAGCTTTACGACAGGATCCTACGAGCAGTACTTC.

V and J are TRBV5-4 and TRBJ1-6, with a possible D match to TRBD1 (6 bases). Germline-derived CDR1 and CDR2 are SGHNT and YYREEE (reference sequence). Trimming pared 4 bases from V and 6 bases from J, leaving 17 bases between. The CDR3 is made up of 16 amino acids. The CDR3 loop reads CASSARDKAFNSPLHF. DNA for the CDR3: TGTGCCAGCAGCGCCCGGGACAAAGCTTTTAATTCACCCCTCCACTTT.

This chain uses TRBV28 with TRBJ2-5, with D possibly matching TRBD2 (6 bases). This CDR3 is built from 15 residues. Trimming shortened V by 2 bases and J by 0 bases, and 10 bases separated the two germline ends. In germline, CDR1 is MDHEN, CDR2 SYDVKM. The CDR3 sequence is CASSLIADHQETQYF. The CDR3 DNA follows: TGTGCCAGCAGTTTAATAGCGGATCACCAAGAGACCCAGTACTTC.

This chain uses TRBV30 with TRBJ1-5; D unclear. Per germline, CDR1 GTSNPN and CDR2 SVGIG (reference sequence). The CDR3 is 16 amino acids. V lost 0 bases to trimming and J lost 0 bases, with 12 bases between them. The chain's CDR3 is CAWSVLTVGSNQPQHF. In nucleotides, the CDR3 is TGTGCCTGGAGTGTACTGACGGTGGGTAGCAATCAGCCCCAGCATTTT.

A few counts support this clone. V gene TRBV18 combines with J gene TRBJ2-7, with D unresolved. Germline V gives CDR1 KGHSH, CDR2 LQKENI. V was trimmed by 2 bases and J by 3 bases, leaving 5 bases between them. CDR3 length: 12 residues. The CDR3: CASSPDDYEQYF. The DNA of the CDR3 is TGTGCCAGCTCACCAGACGACTACGAGCAGTACTTC.

This clone was counted once. The V gene is TRBV5-1, the J gene TRBJ2-7, with TRBD2 identical over 7 bases. CDR3 size: 13 residues. Germline CDR1 SGHRS, CDR2 YFSETQ. V dropped 0 bases and J dropped 7; count of bases not matched to a gene: 4. CDR3 residues: CASSLESGGEQYF. The CDR3, as DNA: TGCGCCAGCAGCTTGGAATCGGGAGGAGAGCAGTACTTC.

The V gene is TRBV27, the J gene TRBJ1-1, with 7 bases lining up with TRBD1. Germline CDR1 reads MNHEY; CDR2 reads SMNVEV (reference sequence). Trimming took 9 bases from V and 2 from J; bases not matched to a gene: 9. The length of the CDR3 is 14 residues. CDR3 sequence (DNA): TGTGCCAGTAGAACCGGGACAGTTAACACTGAAGCTTTCTTT. It encodes CASRTGTVNTEAFF.

CDR3 sequence (DNA): TGTGCCAGCTACCGGGACAGGGAAGCCGGGGAGCTGTTTTTT. It translates to CASYRDREAGELFF. The rearrangement joins TRBV11-3 to TRBJ2-2; 9 bases fit TRBD1. J gave up 6 bases and V 8 bases, and 7 bases lay outside the gene matches. The CDR3 covers 14 residues. Germline CDR1 is SGHNT and CDR2 is YENEEA.

The chain recombines TRBV7-6 with TRBJ1-5; the D gene is possibly TRBD1 (6 bases). This CDR3 region has 16 residues. V lost 0 bases and J 2 bases, leaving 11 bases between the germline ends. Germline CDR1 reads SGHVS; CDR2 reads FNYEAQ. In DNA form, the CDR3 reads TGTGCCAGCAGCTTAGCCGCAGGGGAGGGCAATCAGCCCCAGCATTTT. It encodes CASSLAAGEGNQPQHF.

The chain links TRBV7-9 to TRBJ2-1; 8 bases fit TRBD2. J lost 7 bases, V lost 1 base, and 9 bases had no gene match. The CDR3 is made up of 16 amino acids. Germline V gives CDR1 SEHNR, CDR2 FQNEAQ (reference sequence). The CDR3 DNA follows: TGTGCCAGCAGCTTAGATCCGCGGGGGGTTAAGAATGAGCAGTTCTTC. Amino acid sequence: CASSLDPRGVKNEQFF.

The genes are TRBV6-5 and TRBJ2-7, with D unclear. V was clipped by 3 bases and J by 2 bases, with 2 bases between them. The CDR3 loop spans 11 amino acids. The germline CDR1 and CDR2 sequences are MNHEY and SVGAGI. CDR3 DNA: TGTGCCAGCAGTTATGCCTACGAGCAGTACTTC. It codes for CASSYAYEQYF.

The V and J genes are TRBV7-9 and TRBJ2-6; maybe TRBD1 (6 bases). The germline gives CDR1 SEHNR, CDR2 FQNEAQ (reference sequence). This CDR3 contains 16 residues. V was cut by 5 bases and J by 2 bases, with 13 bases left in between. The CDR3 reads CASSPPAGAGANVLTF. The CDR3 nucleotides read TGTGCCAGCAGCCCACCCGCAGGGGCTGGGGCCAACGTCCTGACTTTC.

This rearrangement joins TRBV28 to TRBJ1-2; D unclear. Germline assignment: CDR1 MDHEN and CDR2 SYDVKM. Trimming took off 5 bases at V and 4 bases at J, with 23 bases between the two ends. The CDR3 is 17 residues long. CDR3 in amino acids: CASSPHLLRDPAYGYTF. As DNA, the CDR3 is TGTGCCAGCAGTCCCCACCTTTTGAGAGATCCCGCCTATGGCTACACCTTC.

The chain joins TRBV30 to TRBJ1-1; D unresolved. The germline CDR1 and CDR2 sequences are GTSNPN and SVGIG (reference sequence). CDR3 length equals 14 residues. The V gene lost 0 bases and the J gene lost 0 bases, with 8 bases spanning the gap. CDR3 sequence (DNA): TGTGCCTGGAGTGTAACAATCATGAACACTGAAGCTTTCTTT. Translating it yields CAWSVTIMNTEAFF.

This clone was seen a single time. The V gene is TRBV7-8, the J gene TRBJ2-2; 7 bases map to TRBD2. CDR1 and CDR2 (germline): SGHVS, FQNEAQ. The CDR3 has 16 residues. After removal of 4 bases from V and 4 bases from J, the junction contained 9 bases not matched to a gene. The CDR3 DNA reads TGTGCCAGCAGCTCCGCCGGGACTACTATCACCGGGGAGCTGTTTTTT. Its protein is CASSSAGTTITGELFF.

V and J are TRBV5-4 and TRBJ2-1; D is tentatively TRBD1 or TRBD2 (5 bases each). The CDR3 totals 15 residues. The V gene lost 4 bases and the J gene lost 0 bases, with 11 bases spanning the gap. Per the germline V gene, CDR1 is SGHNT and CDR2 is YYREEE (reference sequence). CDR3 DNA: TGTGCCAGCAGCGTCCGGGACGACTCCTACAATGAGCAGTTCTTC. This sequence encodes CASSVRDDSYNEQFF. Based on the CDR3 plus reference TRBV5-4 and TRBJ2-1, the full variable domain is ETGVTQSPTHLIKTRGQQVTLRCSSQSGHNTVSWYQQALGQGPQFIFQYYREEENGRGNFPPRFSGLQFPNYSSELNVNALELDDSALYLCASSVRDDSYNEQFFGPGTRLTVL.

V gene TRBV15 combines with J gene TRBJ2-1; 8 positions agree with TRBD1. CDR1 is LNHNV, CDR2 YYDKDF, per germline (reference sequence). V was clipped by 5 bases and J by 7 bases; unmatched bases: 10. This CDR3 is 15 amino acids long. The chain's CDR3 is CATSLDRGLKNEQFF. For the CDR3, the DNA is TGTGCCACCAGCCTCGACAGGGGTTTGAAAAATGAGCAGTTCTTC.

This clone has more than one count but fewer than ten. This sequence joins TRBV5-1 and TRBJ2-7, with D possibly matching TRBD2 (5 bases). The CDR3 is made up of 11 amino acids. With 5 bases removed from V and 3 bases from J, the gap between germline ends came to 6 bases. Germline lookup yields CDR1 SGHRS and CDR2 YFSETQ. CDR3 protein: CASRGDYEQYF. In DNA form, the CDR3 reads TGCGCCAGCAGGGGAGACTACGAGCAGTACTTC.

This clone was detected once. This chain uses TRBV7-3 with TRBJ2-1, with TRBD1 identical over 8 bases. The germline gives CDR1 SGHTA, CDR2 FQGTGA. The CDR3 sequence is 15 residues long. Losses at the gene ends were 5 bases for V and 6 bases for J; bases not matched to a gene: 9. The CDR3: CASSPGTGLGNEQFF. The DNA for the CDR3 is TGTGCCAGCAGCCCTGGGACAGGCCTTGGCAATGAGCAGTTCTTC.

The CDR3 reads CASSLTGTGFYEQYF. The CDR3 nucleotides are TGTGCCAGTAGCCTAACCGGGACAGGGTTTTACGAGCAGTACTTC. The V and J genes are TRBV19 and TRBJ2-7; 9 positions match TRBD1. The V segment lost 6 bases and the J segment 4 bases; nucleotides outside the gene matches: 10. CDR3 length: 15 amino acids. Germline lookup yields CDR1 LNHDA and CDR2 SQIVND (reference sequence). Together with reference TRBV19 and TRBJ2-7, the CDR3 gives the full variable domain: DGGITQSPKYLFRKEGQNVTLSCEQNLNHDAMYWYRQDPGQGLRLIYYSQIVNDFQKGDIAEGYSVSREKKESFPLTVTSAQKNPTAFYLCASSLTGTGFYEQYFGPGTRLTVT.

This clone appeared a few times. The J gene is TRBJ1-1, the V gene TRBV18; D is unclear. CDR1 and CDR2 from the germline V gene are KGHSH and LQKENI. There are 12 residues in the CDR3. V shed 2 bases and J shed 3 bases, with 4 bases lying between them. CDR3 DNA: TGTGCCAGCTCACCAGTCTACACTGAAGCTTTCTTT. Translated, it gives CASSPVYTEAFF.